A single sample is the source of the 12 T cell receptor beta chains below, sequenced in a study of glioma-infiltrating T cells after dendritic cell vaccination. The repertoire was sequenced with immunoSEQ multiplex PCR; TCRdb's copy has only in-frame clones and lacks some. Of almost 65,000 clones in the sample, 82% were seen once. The material was blood, obtained before dendritic cell vaccination. The receptors stem from a human donor with glioblastoma.

The rearrangement links TRBV28 to TRBJ2-1; perhaps TRBD1 as D (6 bases). Germline V lookup: CDR1 MDHEN, CDR2 SYDVKM. The CDR3 has 14 amino acids. The V end was cut by 6 bases, the J end by 4 bases, with 13 bases between. CDR3 nucleotides: TGTGCCAGCAGCCCTCCGGACAGTTACAATGAGCAGTTCTTC. It codes for CASSPPDSYNEQFF.

The chain combines TRBV28 with TRBJ1-2; no clear D gene. Germline lookup yields CDR1 MDHEN and CDR2 SYDVKM. The ends were cut back, 7 bases at V and 4 bases at J, with 25 bases in the middle. The CDR3 spans 17 residues. The CDR3 sequence: CASTKRADFSSSYGYTF. The DNA of the CDR3 is TGTGCCAGCACTAAGCGGGCAGATTTCTCGTCTTCCTATGGCTACACCTTC.

V is TRBV5-1 and J is TRBJ2-5; 9 bases match TRBD1. With V trimmed by 4 bases and J by 3 bases, 4 bases remained unmatched. The germline gives CDR1 SGHRS, CDR2 YFSETQ. The length of the CDR3 is 14 residues. CDR3 residues: CASSQRTGEETQYF. As DNA, the CDR3 is TGCGCCAGCAGCCAGAGGACAGGGGAAGAGACCCAGTACTTC.

This clone was recorded a few times. The chain joins TRBV28 to TRBJ1-2; D is unclear. The CDR3 contains 15 residues. The V end lost 6 bases, the J end lost 8 bases, and 22 bases lay between the germline ends. Germline V gene sequence: CDR1 MDHEN, CDR2 SYDVKM. The DNA of the CDR3 is TGTGCCAGCAGCCTCGTGGGAGGCCGAGCCGGGGGCTACACCTTC. This sequence encodes CASSLVGGRAGGYTF.

The chain recombines TRBV7-2 with TRBJ2-1, with D maybe TRBD2 (6 bases). V lost 6 bases, J lost 4 bases, and 25 bases lay in between. There are 18 residues in the CDR3. CDR1 is SGHTA, CDR2 FQGNSA, per germline. The CDR3 region is CASSLRVLGGLRYNEQFF. Written as DNA, the CDR3 is TGTGCCAGCAGTCTTAGGGTATTAGGAGGGCTAAGGTACAATGAGCAGTTCTTC.

The V and J genes are TRBV5-4 and TRBJ2-7; 8 bases match TRBD2. Looked up from germline, CDR1 is SGHNT and CDR2 is YYREEE (reference sequence). With 3 bases clipped from V and 0 bases from J, the junction kept 8 bases outside the gene matches. CDR3 length equals 16 residues. CDR3 coding DNA: TGTGCCAGCAGCTCCCCGAGGAGCGGGAGCTCCTACGAGCAGTACTTC. Residues: CASSSPRSGSSYEQYF.

This clone was detected ten times or more. This sequence joins TRBV7-2 and TRBJ2-3; 11 bases are a match to TRBD2. Germline V gene sequence: CDR1 SGHTA, CDR2 FQGNSA. After removal of 2 bases from V and 2 bases from J, the junction contained 3 bases not matched to a gene. This CDR3 is 16 amino acids long. CDR3 sequence reads: CASSLIAGGPTDTQYF. For the CDR3, the DNA is TGTGCCAGCAGCTTAATAGCGGGGGGGCCCACAGATACGCAGTATTTT.

The V gene is TRBV5-3, the J gene TRBJ2-2; tentatively, D is TRBD2 (6 bases). TRBV5-3 is an ORF, and what it does is uncertain. The CDR3 length is 13 residues. Between the trimmed V and J ends, which lost 5 bases and 1 base, there was a span of 6 bases. The CDR3 sequence: CARREGNTGELFF. The CDR3 nucleotides are TGTGCCAGAAGGGAGGGGAACACCGGGGAGCTGTTTTTT.

The chain couples TRBV7-8 to TRBJ2-3; 12 bases fit TRBD1. CDR1 is SGHVS, CDR2 FQNEAQ, per germline. V dropped 5 bases and J dropped 5; count of bases not matched to a gene: 5. The CDR3 has 15 amino acids. The CDR3 DNA reads as TGTGCCAGCAGCGAGGGACAGGGGGCTGGAGATACGCAGTATTTT. This encodes CASSEGQGAGDTQYF. Using reference TRBV7-8 and TRBJ2-3 for the parts outside the CDR3, the full variable domain is GAGVSQSPRYKVAKRGQDVALRCDPISGHVSLFWYQQALGQGPEFLTYFQNEAQLDKSGLPSDRFFAERPEGSVSTLKIQRTQQEDSAVYLCASSEGQGAGDTQYFGPGTRLTVL.

The chain links TRBV7-2 to TRBJ2-7, with D unclear. Germline loops: CDR1 SGHTA, CDR2 FQGNSA. Trimming cost V 5 bases and J 3 bases, with 8 bases left between them. The CDR3 spans 12 residues. The chain's CDR3 is CASSPLYYEQYF. DNA for the CDR3: TGTGCCAGCAGCCCCCTCTACTACGAGCAGTACTTC.

V is TRBV1 and J is TRBJ2-6; TRBD1 reflects the table's D call only, with no check against the DNA. TRBV1 is tagged as a pseudogene. The CDR3 has 11 residues. The CDR3 DNA reads as TGCACCAGCAGCCAAGGGACAGGTCGGGTTTTC. It codes for CTSSQGTGRVF.

The genes are TRBV15 and TRBJ2-1, with 8 bases matching TRBD2. After removal of 0 bases from V and 7 bases from J, the junction contained 20 bases not matched to a gene. The CDR3 totals 20 residues. CDR1 and CDR2 from the germline V gene are LNHNV and YYDKDF (reference sequence). The CDR3 DNA reads as TGTGCCACCAGCAGAGATTTAGGCAGATTCGGGGGGGGGTCGGGTAATGAGCAGTTCTTC. Its translation is CATSRDLGRFGGGSGNEQFF.